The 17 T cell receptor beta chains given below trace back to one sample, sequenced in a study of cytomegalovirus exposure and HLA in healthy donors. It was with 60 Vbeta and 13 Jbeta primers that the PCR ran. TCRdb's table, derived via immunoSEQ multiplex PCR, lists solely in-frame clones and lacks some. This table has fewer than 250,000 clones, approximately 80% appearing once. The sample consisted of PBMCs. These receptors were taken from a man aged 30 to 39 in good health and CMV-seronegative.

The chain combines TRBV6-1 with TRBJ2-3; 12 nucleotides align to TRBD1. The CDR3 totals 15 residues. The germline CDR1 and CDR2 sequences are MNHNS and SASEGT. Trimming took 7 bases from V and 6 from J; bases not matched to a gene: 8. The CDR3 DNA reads TGTGCCAGCACCGGGACAGGGGGCGCGTGGGATACGCAGTATTTT. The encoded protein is CASTGTGGAWDTQYF.

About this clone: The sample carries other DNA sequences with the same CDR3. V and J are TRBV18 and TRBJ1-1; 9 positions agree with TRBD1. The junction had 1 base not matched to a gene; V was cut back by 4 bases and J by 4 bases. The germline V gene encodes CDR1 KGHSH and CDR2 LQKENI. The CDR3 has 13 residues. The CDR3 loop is CASSLTGGTEAFF. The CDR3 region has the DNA TGTGCCAGCTCACTGACAGGGGGCACTGAAGCTTTCTTT.

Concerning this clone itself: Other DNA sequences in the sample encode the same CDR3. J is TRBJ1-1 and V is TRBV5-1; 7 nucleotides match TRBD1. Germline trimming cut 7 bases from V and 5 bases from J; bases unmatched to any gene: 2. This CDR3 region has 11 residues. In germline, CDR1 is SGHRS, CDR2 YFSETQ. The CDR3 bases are TGCGCCAGCCGGACAGGAACTGAAGCTTTCTTT. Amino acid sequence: CASRTGTEAFF.

For the CDR3, the DNA is TGCGCCACCGGTATAGCGGGGAAAAACACCGGGGAGCTGTTTTTT. It translates to CATGIAGKNTGELFF. The genes are TRBV5-1 and TRBJ2-2; TRBD2 aligns across 8 bases. Germline CDR1 SGHRS, CDR2 YFSETQ. The CDR3 loop spans 15 amino acids. J gave up 2 bases and V 9 bases, and 9 bases lay outside the gene matches.

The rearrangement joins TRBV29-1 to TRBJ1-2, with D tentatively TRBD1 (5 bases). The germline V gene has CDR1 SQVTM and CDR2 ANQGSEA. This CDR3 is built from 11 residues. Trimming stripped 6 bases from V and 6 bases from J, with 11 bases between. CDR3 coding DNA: TGCAGCGTAGGCCAGGGAAATGGCTACACCTTC. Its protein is CSVGQGNGYTF.

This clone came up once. This chain's CDR3 is CASSQEGSSTFGNTIYF. DNA of the CDR3: TGTGCCAGCAGCCAAGAGGGCAGTAGTACTTTTGGAAACACCATATATTTT. The chain is built from TRBV4-2 and TRBJ1-3, with no clear D. This CDR3 spans 17 amino acids. Trimming took 0 bases from V and 3 from J, leaving 15 bases between them. Germline V lookup: CDR1 LGHNA, CDR2 YNFKEQ.

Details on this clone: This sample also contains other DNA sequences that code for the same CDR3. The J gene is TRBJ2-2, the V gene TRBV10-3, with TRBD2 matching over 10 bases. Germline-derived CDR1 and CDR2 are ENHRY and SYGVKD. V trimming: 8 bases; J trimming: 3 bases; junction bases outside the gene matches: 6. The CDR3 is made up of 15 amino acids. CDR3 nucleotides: TGTGCCATCGGAGCTAGCGGGGGACACACCGGGGAGCTGTTTTTT. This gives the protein CAIGASGGHTGELFF.

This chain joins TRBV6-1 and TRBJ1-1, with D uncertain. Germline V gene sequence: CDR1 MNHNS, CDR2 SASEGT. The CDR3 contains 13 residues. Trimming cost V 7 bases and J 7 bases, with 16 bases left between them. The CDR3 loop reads CASKGSVAHEAFF. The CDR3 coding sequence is TGTGCCAGCAAAGGAAGCGTCGCCCATGAAGCTTTCTTT.

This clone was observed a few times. CDR3 in DNA: TGTGCCAGCAGTTGGACAGCTAGCACAGATACGCAGTATTTT. It specifies CASSWTASTDTQYF. The V call is TRBV2, the J call TRBJ2-3; weak D call: TRBD1 (6 bases). Trimming left V 5 bases short and J 0 bases short, with 9 bases between. CDR1 SNHLY and CDR2 FYNNEI come from the germline V gene. The CDR3 spans 14 residues.

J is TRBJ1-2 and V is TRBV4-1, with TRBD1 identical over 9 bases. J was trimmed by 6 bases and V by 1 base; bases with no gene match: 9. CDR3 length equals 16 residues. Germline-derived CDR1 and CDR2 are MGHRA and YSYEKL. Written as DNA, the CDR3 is TGCGCCAGCAGCCAAGTAGGAGATTGGACAGGGGATGGCTACACCTTC. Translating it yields CASSQVGDWTGDGYTF.

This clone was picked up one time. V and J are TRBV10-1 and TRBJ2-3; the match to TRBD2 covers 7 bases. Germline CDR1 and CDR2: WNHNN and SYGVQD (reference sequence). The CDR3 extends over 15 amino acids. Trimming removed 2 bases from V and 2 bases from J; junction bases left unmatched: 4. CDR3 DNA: TGCGCCAGCAGTGAGGGGCTAGCGGACACAGATACGCAGTATTTT. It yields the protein CASSEGLADTDTQYF.

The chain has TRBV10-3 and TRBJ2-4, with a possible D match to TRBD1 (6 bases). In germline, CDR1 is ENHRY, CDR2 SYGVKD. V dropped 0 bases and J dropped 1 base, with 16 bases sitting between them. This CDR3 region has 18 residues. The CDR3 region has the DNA TGTGCCATCAGTGAGTCAGAGGGGGAAGCGATGGCCAAAAACATTCAGTACTTC. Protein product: CAISESEGEAMAKNIQYF.

DNA of the CDR3: TGTGCCAGCTCCCCCAGGGCAGGGGGAAATTCACCCCTCCACTTT. Protein product: CASSPRAGGNSPLHF. The chain has TRBV18 and TRBJ1-6, with TRBD1 identical over 7 bases. The germline V gene has CDR1 KGHSH and CDR2 LQKENI. Trimming cost V 6 bases and J 7 bases; bases outside gene matches: 9. This CDR3 spans 15 amino acids.

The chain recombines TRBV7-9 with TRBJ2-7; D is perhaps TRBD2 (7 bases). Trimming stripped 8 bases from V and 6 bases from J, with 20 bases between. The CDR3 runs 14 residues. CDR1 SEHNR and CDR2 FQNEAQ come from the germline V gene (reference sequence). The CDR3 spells CASGTGHRGAEQYF. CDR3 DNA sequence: TGTGCCAGCGGGACTGGGCACCGGGGGGCCGAGCAGTACTTC.

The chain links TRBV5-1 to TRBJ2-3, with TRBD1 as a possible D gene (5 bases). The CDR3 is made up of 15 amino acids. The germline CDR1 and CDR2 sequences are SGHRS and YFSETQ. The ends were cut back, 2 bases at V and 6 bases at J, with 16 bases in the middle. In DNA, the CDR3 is TGCGCCAGCAGCTTCCGACAGCCTCAGATGGATACGCAGTATTTT. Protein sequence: CASSFRQPQMDTQYF.

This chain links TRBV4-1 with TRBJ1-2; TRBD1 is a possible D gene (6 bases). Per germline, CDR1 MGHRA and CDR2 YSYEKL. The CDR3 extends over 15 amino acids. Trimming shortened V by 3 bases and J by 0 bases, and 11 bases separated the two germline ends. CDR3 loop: CASSQTGLTNYGYTF. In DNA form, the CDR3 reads TGCGCCAGCAGCCAGACAGGTCTAACTAACTATGGCTACACCTTC.

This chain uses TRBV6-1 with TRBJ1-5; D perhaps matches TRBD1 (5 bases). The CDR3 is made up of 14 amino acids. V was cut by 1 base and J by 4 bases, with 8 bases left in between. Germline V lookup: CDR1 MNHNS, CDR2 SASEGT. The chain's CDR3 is CASSEDRKNQPQHF. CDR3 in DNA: TGTGCCAGCAGTGAAGACAGGAAGAATCAGCCCCAGCATTTT.